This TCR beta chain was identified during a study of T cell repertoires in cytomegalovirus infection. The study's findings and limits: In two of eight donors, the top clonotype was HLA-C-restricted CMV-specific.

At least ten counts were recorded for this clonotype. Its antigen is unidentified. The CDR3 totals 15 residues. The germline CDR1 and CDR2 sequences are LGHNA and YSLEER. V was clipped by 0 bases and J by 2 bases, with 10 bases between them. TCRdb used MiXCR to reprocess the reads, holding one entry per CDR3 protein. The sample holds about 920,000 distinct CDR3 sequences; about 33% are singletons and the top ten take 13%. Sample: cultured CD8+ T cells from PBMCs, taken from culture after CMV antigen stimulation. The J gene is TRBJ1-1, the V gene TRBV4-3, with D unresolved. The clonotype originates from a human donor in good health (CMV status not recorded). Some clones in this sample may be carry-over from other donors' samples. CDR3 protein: CASSQDRGGNTEAFF. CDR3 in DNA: TGCGCCAGCAGCCAAGATCGCGGTGGAAACACTGAAGCTTTCTTT.